This T cell receptor (beta chain) was sequenced for a study of blood T cell repertoires in COVID-19. Study background: There were acute and convalescent COVID-19 samples, and they came from the United States, Italy and Spain.

Libraries were prepared by immunoSEQ multiplex PCR; TCRdb keeps only in-frame clonotypes and omits some of them. Here the sample spans about 94,000 clones, approximately 80% being singletons. This CDR3 is built from 16 residues. The germline V gene has CDR1 GTSNPN and CDR2 SVGIG (reference sequence). V was pared by 2 bases and J by 4 bases, with 18 bases between. The specimen was peripheral blood. This rearrangement joins TRBV30 to TRBJ1-5, with D possibly matching TRBD1 (5 bases). The source of this sequence is a human donor in a cohort sampled during active COVID-19. The CDR3 region is CAWSPGAGGRNQPQHF. The CDR3 DNA is TGTGCCTGGAGTCCCGGGGCGGGGGGGAGAAATCAGCCCCAGCATTTT.